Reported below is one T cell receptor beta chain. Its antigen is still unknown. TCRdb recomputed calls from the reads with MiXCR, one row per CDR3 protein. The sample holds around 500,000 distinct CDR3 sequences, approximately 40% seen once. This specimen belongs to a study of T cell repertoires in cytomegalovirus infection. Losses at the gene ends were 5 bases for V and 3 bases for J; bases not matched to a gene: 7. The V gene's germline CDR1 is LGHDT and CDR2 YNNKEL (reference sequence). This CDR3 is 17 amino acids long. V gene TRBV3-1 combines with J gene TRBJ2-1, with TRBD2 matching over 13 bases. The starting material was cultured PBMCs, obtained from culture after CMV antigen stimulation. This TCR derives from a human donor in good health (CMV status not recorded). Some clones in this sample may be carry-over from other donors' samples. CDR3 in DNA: TGTGCCAGCAGCAGTCGGACTAGCGGGGGCCTCTACAATGAGCAGTTCTTC. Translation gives CASSSRTSGGLYNEQFF.